The clone carrying this TCR beta chain was seen ten or more times. MiXCR was run by TCRdb on the 5' RACE reads, yielding one entry per CDR3 protein. The sample carries under 200,000 distinct CDR3 sequences, around 7.3% recorded once. This CDR3 has 13 residues. The germline gives CDR1 SGHTA, CDR2 FQGNSA. Trimming took off 1 base at V and 0 bases at J, with 3 bases between the two ends. The sample is drawn from a study of T cells after yellow fever vaccination. Study-level background: The authors prepared low-cell-number fractions using SMART-Seq v4 Ultra Low Input.

This receptor was identified in a man aged 18 to 30 who received the YFV17D yellow fever vaccine. The material was CD4+ T cells sorted from PBMCs, obtained about 5 days after the first yellow fever vaccination. The gene calls are TRBV7-2 and TRBJ1-2; D is unresolved. This CDR3 is CASSLDTNYGYTF. The CDR3 nucleotides read TGTGCCAGCAGCTTAGACACTAACTATGGCTACACCTTC.